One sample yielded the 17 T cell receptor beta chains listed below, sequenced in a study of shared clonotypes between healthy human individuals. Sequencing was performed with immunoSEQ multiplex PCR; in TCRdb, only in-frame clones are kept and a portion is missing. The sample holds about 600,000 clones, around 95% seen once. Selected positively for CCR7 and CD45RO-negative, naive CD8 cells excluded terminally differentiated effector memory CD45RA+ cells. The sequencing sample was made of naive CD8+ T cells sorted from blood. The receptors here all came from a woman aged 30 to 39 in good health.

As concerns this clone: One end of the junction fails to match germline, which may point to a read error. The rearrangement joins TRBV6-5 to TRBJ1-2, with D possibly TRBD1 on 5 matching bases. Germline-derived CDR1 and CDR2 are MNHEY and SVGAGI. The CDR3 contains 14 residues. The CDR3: CASSYADNRDGYTF. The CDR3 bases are TGTGCCAGCAGTTACGCGGACAATAGGGATGGTTACACCTTC.

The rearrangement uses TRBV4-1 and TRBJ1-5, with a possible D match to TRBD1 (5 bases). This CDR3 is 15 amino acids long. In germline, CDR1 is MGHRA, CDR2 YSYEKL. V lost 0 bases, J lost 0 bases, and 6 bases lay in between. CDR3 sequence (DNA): TGCGCCAGCAGCCAAGATCAGGGTAGCAATCAGCCCCAGCATTTT. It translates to CASSQDQGSNQPQHF.

CDR3 protein: CSVGARANEQYF. DNA of the CDR3: TGCAGCGTTGGTGCAAGGGCAAACGAGCAGTACTTC. The J gene is TRBJ2-7, the V gene TRBV29-1; D gene uncertain. The germline CDR1 and CDR2 sequences are SQVTM and ANQGSEA. The CDR3 covers 12 residues. V lost 4 bases and J 5 bases, leaving 12 bases between the germline ends.

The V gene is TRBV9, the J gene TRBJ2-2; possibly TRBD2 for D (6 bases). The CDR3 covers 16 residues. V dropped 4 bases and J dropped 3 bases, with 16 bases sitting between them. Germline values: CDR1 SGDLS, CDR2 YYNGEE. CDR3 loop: CASSSGGATHTGELFF. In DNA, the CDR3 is TGTGCCAGCAGCTCCGGAGGGGCTACCCACACCGGGGAGCTGTTTTTT. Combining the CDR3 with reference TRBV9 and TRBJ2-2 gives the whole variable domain DSGVTQTPKHLITATGQRVTLRCSPRSGDLSVYWYQQSLDQGLQFLIQYYNGEERAKGNILERFSAQQFPDLHSELNLSSLELGDSALYFCASSSGGATHTGELFFGEGSRLTVL.

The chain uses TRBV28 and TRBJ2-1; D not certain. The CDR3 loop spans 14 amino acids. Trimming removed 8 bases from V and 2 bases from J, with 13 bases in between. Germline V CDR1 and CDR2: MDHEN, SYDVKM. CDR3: CASATLFTYNEQFF. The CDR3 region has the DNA TGTGCCAGCGCTACACTCTTCACCTACAATGAGCAGTTCTTC.

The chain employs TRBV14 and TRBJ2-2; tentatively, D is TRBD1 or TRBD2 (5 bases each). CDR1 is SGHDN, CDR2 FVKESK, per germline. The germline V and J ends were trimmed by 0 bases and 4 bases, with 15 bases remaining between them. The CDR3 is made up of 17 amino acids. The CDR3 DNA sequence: TGTGCCAGCAGCCAAGACGAGGGGCGCCCCTTCACCGGGGAGCTGTTTTTT. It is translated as CASSQDEGRPFTGELFF. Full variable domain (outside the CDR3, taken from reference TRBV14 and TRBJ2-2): EAGVTQFPSHSVIEKGQTVTLRCDPISGHDNLYWYRRVMGKEIKFLLHFVKESKQDESGMPNNRFLAERTGGTYSTLKVQPAELEDSGVYFCASSQDEGRPFTGELFFGEGSRLTVL.

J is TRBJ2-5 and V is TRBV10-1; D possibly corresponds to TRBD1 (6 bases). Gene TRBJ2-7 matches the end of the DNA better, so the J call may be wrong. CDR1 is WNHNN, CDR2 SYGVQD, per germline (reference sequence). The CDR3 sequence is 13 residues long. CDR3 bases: TGCGCCAGCAGTGGGGGGCTAATCGACGAGCAGTACTTC. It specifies CASSGGLIDEQYF.

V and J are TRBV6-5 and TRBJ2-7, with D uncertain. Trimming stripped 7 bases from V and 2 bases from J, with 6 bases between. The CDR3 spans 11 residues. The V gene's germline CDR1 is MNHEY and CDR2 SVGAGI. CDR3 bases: TGTGCCAGCACCCAGACCTACGAGCAGTACTTC. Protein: CASTQTYEQYF.

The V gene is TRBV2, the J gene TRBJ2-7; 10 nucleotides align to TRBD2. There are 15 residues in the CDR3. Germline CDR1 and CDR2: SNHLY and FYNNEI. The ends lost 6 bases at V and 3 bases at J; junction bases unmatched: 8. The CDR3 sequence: CASRSTSGTIYEQYF. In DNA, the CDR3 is TGTGCCAGCAGATCCACTAGCGGGACTATCTACGAGCAGTACTTC.

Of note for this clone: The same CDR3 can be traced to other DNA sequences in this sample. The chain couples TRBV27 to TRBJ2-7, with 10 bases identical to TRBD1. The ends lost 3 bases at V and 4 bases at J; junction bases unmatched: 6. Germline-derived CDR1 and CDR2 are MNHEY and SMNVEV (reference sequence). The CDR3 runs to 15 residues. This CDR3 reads CASSLVGTGDYEQYF. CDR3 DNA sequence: TGTGCCAGCAGTTTGGTCGGGACAGGGGATTACGAGCAGTACTTC.

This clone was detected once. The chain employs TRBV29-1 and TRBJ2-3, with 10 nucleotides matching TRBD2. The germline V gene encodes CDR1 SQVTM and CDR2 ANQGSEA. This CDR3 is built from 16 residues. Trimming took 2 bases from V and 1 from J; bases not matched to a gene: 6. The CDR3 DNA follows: TGCAGCGTTGAACACACCCTAGCGGGAGGCACAGATACGCAGTATTTT. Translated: CSVEHTLAGGTDTQYF.

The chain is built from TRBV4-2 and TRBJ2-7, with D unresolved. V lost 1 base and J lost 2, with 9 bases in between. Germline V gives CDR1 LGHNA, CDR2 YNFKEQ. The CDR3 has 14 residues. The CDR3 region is CASSQADGAYEQYF. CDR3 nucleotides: TGTGCCAGCAGCCAAGCGGACGGAGCCTACGAGCAGTACTTC.

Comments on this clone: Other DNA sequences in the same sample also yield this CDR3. CDR3 protein: CSARLVYEQYF. Here the CDR3 DNA reads TGCAGTGCTCGGCTAGTCTACGAGCAGTACTTC. The chain combines TRBV20-1 with TRBJ2-7; no clear D. Germline assignment: CDR1 DFQATT and CDR2 SNEGSKA (reference sequence). The CDR3 has 11 residues. Between the trimmed V and J ends, which lost 5 bases and 3 bases, there was a span of 8 bases.

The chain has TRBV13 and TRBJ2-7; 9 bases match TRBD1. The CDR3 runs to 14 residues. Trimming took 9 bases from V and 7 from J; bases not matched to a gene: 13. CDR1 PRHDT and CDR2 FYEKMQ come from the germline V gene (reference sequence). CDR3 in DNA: TGTGCCAGTTCCGCAGGGACAGGGCTTCATGAGCAGTACTTC. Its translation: CASSAGTGLHEQYF.

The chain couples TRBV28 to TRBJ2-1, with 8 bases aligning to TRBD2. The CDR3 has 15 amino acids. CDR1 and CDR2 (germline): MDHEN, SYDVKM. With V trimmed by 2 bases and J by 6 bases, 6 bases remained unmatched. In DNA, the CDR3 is TGTGCCAGCAGTTTAGGAAGCGGGAGTATCAATGAGCAGTTCTTC. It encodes CASSLGSGSINEQFF.

The CDR3 DNA is TGTGCCAGCAGCTACCGGGACAGTCGGACTGAAGCTTTCTTT. This encodes CASSYRDSRTEAFF. The chain links TRBV5-6 to TRBJ1-1; the match to TRBD1 covers 7 bases. This CDR3 contains 14 residues. Trimming took 3 bases from V and 5 from J; bases not matched to a gene: 7. Germline V gives CDR1 SGHDT, CDR2 YYEEEE. The entire variable domain, with the rest obtained from reference TRBV5-6 and TRBJ1-1, is as follows: DAGVTQSPTHLIKTRGQQVTLRCSPKSGHDTVSWYQQALGQGPQFIFQYYEEEERQRGNFPDRFSGHQFPNYSSELNVNALLLGDSALYLCASSYRDSRTEAFFGQGTRLTVV.

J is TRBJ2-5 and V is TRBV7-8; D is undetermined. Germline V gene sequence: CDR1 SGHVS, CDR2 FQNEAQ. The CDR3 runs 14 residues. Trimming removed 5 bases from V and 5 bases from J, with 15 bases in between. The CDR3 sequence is CASSLYIQSETQYF. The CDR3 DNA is TGTGCCAGCAGCCTCTACATTCAGTCGGAGACCCAGTACTTC.